This T cell receptor (beta chain) emerged from a study of OX40 agonist ivuxolimab in advanced cancers. CDR1 is LNHDA and CDR2 is SQIVND in the germline V gene (reference sequence). The CDR3 extends over 13 amino acids. Deletions cut 7 bases from V and 0 bases from J, with 8 bases between. Generated by immunoSEQ multiplex PCR, the TCRdb table keeps only in-frame clones and is missing some. The data hold some 40,000 clones, with around 93% observed a single time. This TCR was recovered from an adult with an advanced solid tumor such as melanoma, head and neck, liver or kidney cancer. The chain links TRBV19 to TRBJ2-3; a weak D match, TRBD1 (6 bases). Specimen: CD4+ or CD8+ T cells sorted from blood, collected in a trial of the OX40 agonist ivuxolimab. The CDR3 sequence is CASIGQSTDTQYF. In DNA form, the CDR3 reads TGTGCCAGTATCGGACAGAGCACAGATACGCAGTATTTT.